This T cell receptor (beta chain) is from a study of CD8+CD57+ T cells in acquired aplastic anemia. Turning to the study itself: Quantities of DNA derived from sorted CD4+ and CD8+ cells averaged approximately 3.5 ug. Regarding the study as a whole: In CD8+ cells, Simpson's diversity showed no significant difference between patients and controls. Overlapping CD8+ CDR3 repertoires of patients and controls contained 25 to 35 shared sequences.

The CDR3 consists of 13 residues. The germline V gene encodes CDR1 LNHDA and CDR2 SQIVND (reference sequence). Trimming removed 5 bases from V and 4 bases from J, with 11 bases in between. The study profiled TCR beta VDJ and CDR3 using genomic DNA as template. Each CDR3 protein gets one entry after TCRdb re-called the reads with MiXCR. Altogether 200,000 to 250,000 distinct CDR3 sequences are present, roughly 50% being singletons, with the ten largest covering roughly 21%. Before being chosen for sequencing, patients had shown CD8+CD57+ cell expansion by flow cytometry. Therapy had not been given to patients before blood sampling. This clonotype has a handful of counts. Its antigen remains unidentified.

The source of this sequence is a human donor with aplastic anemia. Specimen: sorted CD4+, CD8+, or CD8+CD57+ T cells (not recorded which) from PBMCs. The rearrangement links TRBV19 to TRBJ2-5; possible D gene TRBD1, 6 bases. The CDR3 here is CASSWGPGETQYF. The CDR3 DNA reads TGTGCCAGTAGTTGGGGGCCTGGAGAGACCCAGTACTTC.